Detailed here is one T cell receptor beta chain. Its antigen is not known. The CDR3 extends over 16 amino acids. Trimming shortened V by 0 bases and J by 0 bases, and 6 bases separated the two germline ends. Per the germline V gene, CDR1 is LNHNV and CDR2 is YYDKDF (reference sequence). This record belongs to a study of cytomegalovirus exposure and HLA in healthy donors. Amplification used 60 Vbeta primers and 13 Jbeta primers. Using immunoSEQ multiplex PCR, the repertoire was profiled, and TCRdb retains in-frame clones only, with some absent. In the table there are 150,000 or so clones, about 85% of which are singletons. At the time of sampling, donors were nominally healthy, though unrecorded immune exposures were likely. Points from the study as a whole: Later on, an analysis found that several of the most significant clusters appeared to be linked to common viral pathogens, which included parvovirus B19. The authors confirmed in vitro that a few CMV-associated chains were specific for CMV antigens. Across all donors, roughly uniform sequencing depth was an assumption of the presence/absence analyses.

The V and J genes are TRBV15 and TRBJ2-6; D possibly corresponds to TRBD1 (5 bases). The sequenced sample was PBMCs. This TCR was recovered from a man in his late teens or twenties in good health and CMV-seropositive. CDR3 protein: CATSRDRASGANVLTF. The CDR3 nucleotides read TGTGCCACCAGCAGAGACAGGGCCTCTGGGGCCAACGTCCTGACTTTC.